The next 23 T cell receptor beta chains were all read from a single sample in a study of T cell changes during pregnancy in multiple sclerosis. Measured with immunoSEQ multiplex PCR; TCRdb has only the in-frame clones, and not every one. The data contain 65,000 to 85,000 clones, around 92% of them singletons. The material was peripheral blood, obtained in the first trimester of pregnancy. All receptors derive from a female donor in good health, enrolled as a control in a pregnancy study.

V and J are TRBV11-2 and TRBJ2-7, with a possible D match to TRBD1 (5 bases). V was cut by 2 bases and J by 0 bases, with 8 bases left in between. The CDR3 extends over 14 amino acids. Germline V gene data show CDR1 as SGHAT and CDR2 as FQNNGV. The CDR3, as DNA: TGTGCCAGCAGCTTACTTCAGGGCTCCTACGAGCAGTACTTC. This codes for CASSLLQGSYEQYF.

The V and J genes are TRBV14 and TRBJ2-7; TRBD1 aligns across 8 bases. Germline lookup yields CDR1 SGHDN and CDR2 FVKESK. This CDR3 contains 14 residues. Unmatched junction bases numbered 4, after V lost 2 bases and J lost 4 bases. The CDR3 loop reads CASSQRQGFYEQYF. The CDR3 DNA is TGTGCCAGCAGCCAAAGACAGGGGTTTTACGAGCAGTACTTC. The whole variable domain, filled in from reference TRBV14 and TRBJ2-7, reads EAGVTQFPSHSVIEKGQTVTLRCDPISGHDNLYWYRRVMGKEIKFLLHFVKESKQDESGMPNNRFLAERTGGTYSTLKVQPAELEDSGVYFCASSQRQGFYEQYFGPGTRLTVT.

The rearrangement links TRBV28 to TRBJ1-2, with D maybe TRBD1 (5 bases). Germline V gene data show CDR1 as MDHEN and CDR2 as SYDVKM. V shed 5 bases and J shed 6 bases, with 10 bases lying between them. This CDR3 comprises 12 residues. The CDR3 DNA sequence: TGTGCCAGCAGTACAGGTGGCCATGGCTACACCTTC. Its translation: CASSTGGHGYTF.

The chain joins TRBV6-5 to TRBJ1-3; tentative D call: TRBD1 (5 bases). Germline CDR1 is MNHEY and CDR2 is SVGAGI. CDR3 length: 14 residues. V was clipped by 6 bases and J by 0 bases, with 9 bases between them. The CDR3 nucleotides read TGTGCCAGCAGGGCGACAGACTCTGGAAACACCATATATTTT. Translation: CASRATDSGNTIYF.

V usage is TRBV7-2 and J usage is TRBJ2-7; 8 nucleotides line up with TRBD2. There are 14 residues in the CDR3. The germline gives CDR1 SGHTA, CDR2 FQGNSA. V gave up 6 bases and J gave up 6 bases; unmatched junction bases: 10. The CDR3 spells CASSPGGVGPEQYF. In nucleotides, the CDR3 is TGTGCCAGCAGTCCCGGGGGGGTGGGGCCCGAGCAGTACTTC.

As DNA, the CDR3 is TGTGCCAGCAGCTGGGGGGGGACTGGGGCCAACGTCCTGACTTTC. It translates to CASSWGGTGANVLTF. The chain couples TRBV5-4 to TRBJ2-6, with 7 bases that match TRBD2. This CDR3 comprises 15 residues. Per germline, CDR1 SGHNT and CDR2 YYREEE (reference sequence). V trimming: 3 bases; J trimming: 2 bases; junction bases outside the gene matches: 2.

V is TRBV5-1 and J is TRBJ1-4; D is perhaps TRBD1 (6 bases). Germline V gene sequence: CDR1 SGHRS, CDR2 YFSETQ. V lost 3 bases to trimming and J lost 5 bases, with 14 bases between them. This CDR3 has 15 amino acids. The DNA for the CDR3 is TGCGCCAGCAGCTCTCCGGGACACTTAAATGAAAAACTGTTTTTT. It is translated as CASSSPGHLNEKLFF. The full variable domain, with the rest looked up from reference TRBV5-1 and TRBJ1-4, is KAGVTQTPRYLIKTRGQQVTLSCSPISGHRSVSWYQQTPGQGLQFLFEYFSETQRNKGNFPGRFSGRQFSNSRSEMNVSTLELGDSALYLCASSSPGHLNEKLFFGSGTQLSVL.

The chain is built from TRBV6-1 and TRBJ2-2; D possibly corresponds to TRBD1 (6 bases). CDR3 length: 15 amino acids. Germline CDR1 and CDR2: MNHNS and SASEGT. V lost 6 bases and J lost 5, with 16 bases in between. Written as DNA, the CDR3 is TGTGCCAGCAGGAGGGGTCCAGGGGCAACCGGGGAGCTGTTTTTT. It is translated as CASRRGPGATGELFF.

The chain is built from TRBV6-5 and TRBJ2-2; TRBD1 agrees at 9 bases. The germline gives CDR1 MNHEY, CDR2 SVGAGI. The CDR3 length is 15 residues. Unmatched junction bases numbered 4, after V lost 2 bases and J lost 6 bases. The CDR3 DNA is TGTGCCAGCAGTTACGCGAGGACAGGGGCCGGGGAGCTGTTTTTT. It yields the protein CASSYARTGAGELFF.

The chain couples TRBV7-6 to TRBJ1-1, with D uncertain. Germline V gene data show CDR1 as SGHVS and CDR2 as FNYEAQ. The CDR3 totals 15 residues. V was clipped by 5 bases and J by 4 bases, with 17 bases between them. The CDR3 DNA reads TGTGCCAGCAGCCACCGGTCATTGGAGGGCACTGAAGCTTTCTTT. Amino acid sequence: CASSHRSLEGTEAFF.

V and J are TRBV5-1 and TRBJ1-1, with a weak D call TRBD1 (5 bases). The CDR3 consists of 16 residues. CDR1 is SGHRS and CDR2 is YFSETQ in the germline V gene. Trimming stripped 3 bases from V and 4 bases from J, with 19 bases between. The CDR3 loop reads CASSSSSGSGGTEAFF. In nucleotides, the CDR3 is TGCGCCAGCAGCTCTTCCTCGGGGTCCGGGGGCACTGAAGCTTTCTTT.

J is TRBJ1-6 and V is TRBV19, with 8 bases aligning to TRBD1. Per the germline V gene, CDR1 is LNHDA and CDR2 is SQIVND (reference sequence). The CDR3 is 14 residues long. V shed 7 bases, J shed 6 bases, and the junction held 5 bases outside the gene matches. CDR3 sequence reads: CASTRTGFNSPLHF. CDR3 DNA: TGTGCCAGTACCAGGACAGGGTTTAATTCACCCCTCCACTTT.

CDR3 DNA sequence: TGTGCCAGCAGCCACGGCCCTGGGGAGGGCAAGTACTTC. As protein: CASSHGPGEGKYF. V usage is TRBV7-7 and J usage is TRBJ2-5; the match to TRBD2 covers 7 bases. The length of the CDR3 is 13 residues. The germline V gene has CDR1 SSHAT and CDR2 FNYEAQ (reference sequence). V trimming: 5 bases; J trimming: 12 bases; junction bases outside the gene matches: 12.

The chain couples TRBV7-2 to TRBJ1-1; D uncertain. The CDR3 loop spans 14 amino acids. Germline-derived CDR1 and CDR2 are SGHTA and FQGNSA. Trimming took 2 bases from V and 1 from J, leaving 8 bases between them. CDR3: CASSLRVQNTEAFF. The CDR3 DNA follows: TGTGCCAGCAGCTTACGGGTCCAGAACACTGAAGCTTTCTTT. The whole variable domain, remainder taken from reference TRBV7-2 and TRBJ1-1, is GAGVSQSPSNKVTEKGKDVELRCDPISGHTALYWYRQSLGQGLEFLIYFQGNSAPDKSGLPSDRFSAERTGGSVSTLTIQRTQQEDSAVYLCASSLRVQNTEAFFGQGTRLTVV.

V gene TRBV7-7 combines with J gene TRBJ2-1, with TRBD1 matching over 9 bases. The CDR3 length is 18 residues. Germline trimming cut 2 bases from V and 3 bases from J; bases unmatched to any gene: 11. Germline lookup yields CDR1 SSHAT and CDR2 FNYEAQ (reference sequence). CDR3 sequence reads: CASSLRTGALVHYNEQFF. CDR3 coding DNA: TGTGCCAGCAGCTTAAGGACAGGGGCCCTAGTCCACTACAATGAGCAGTTCTTC.

V usage is TRBV30 and J usage is TRBJ2-6; D not resolved. Trimming took off 0 bases at V and 4 bases at J, with 4 bases between the two ends. The CDR3 runs 13 residues. Germline-derived CDR1 and CDR2 are GTSNPN and SVGIG (reference sequence). The DNA of the CDR3 is TGTGCCTGGAGTGTGGGCGGGGCCAACGTCCTGACTTTC. Translated: CAWSVGGANVLTF.

This chain joins TRBV18 and TRBJ2-2; possibly TRBD2 for D (5 bases). Per germline, CDR1 KGHSH and CDR2 LQKENI. V lost 2 bases to trimming and J lost 2 bases, with 9 bases between them. The CDR3 is made up of 15 amino acids. This CDR3 reads CASSPVTTNTGELFF. DNA of the CDR3: TGTGCCAGCTCACCAGTGACTACTAACACCGGGGAGCTGTTTTTT.

This chain connects TRBV15 to TRBJ1-2; 7 bases line up with TRBD1. Trimming cost V 9 bases and J 8 bases; bases outside gene matches: 6. The CDR3 is 11 residues long. Per germline, CDR1 LNHNV and CDR2 YYDKDF (reference sequence). The CDR3 DNA is TGTGCCACGTCGACAGGGATCGGCTACACCTTC. Translation: CATSTGIGYTF.

This sequence joins TRBV6-6 and TRBJ2-7; D perhaps matches TRBD1 (6 bases). Germline V gene sequence: CDR1 MNHNY, CDR2 SVGAGI (reference sequence). The CDR3 extends over 14 amino acids. V dropped 4 bases and J dropped 5 bases, with 15 bases sitting between them. CDR3 protein: CASSSTREGDEQYF. CDR3 nucleotides: TGTGCCAGCAGTTCCACTCGTGAGGGGGACGAGCAGTACTTC.

The V call is TRBV14, the J call TRBJ1-4, with D perhaps matching TRBD1 (6 bases). This CDR3 spans 15 amino acids. Trimming removed 1 base from V and 4 bases from J, with 10 bases in between. CDR1 SGHDN and CDR2 FVKESK come from the germline V gene. The CDR3 sequence: CASSQGQAFNEKLFF. Here the CDR3 DNA reads TGTGCCAGCAGCCAAGGACAGGCCTTTAATGAAAAACTGTTTTTT.

A word on this clone: At one boundary the junction diverges from the germline segment, which might be a read error. In the same sample, other DNA sequences code for this CDR3. The rearrangement links TRBV29-1 to TRBJ1-2; 7 bases are a match to TRBD1. The CDR3 has 15 residues. CDR1 is SQVTM and CDR2 is ANQGSEA in the germline V gene. Here the CDR3 reads CSVGTPGQRPYGYTF. CDR3 coding DNA: TGCAGTGTTGGAACTCCGGGACAGCGACCCTATGGCTACACCTTC.

This CDR3 is CASSYSLGTGELFF. The DNA of the CDR3 is TGTGCCAGCAGTTACTCGCTAGGAACCGGGGAGCTGTTTTTT. This chain joins TRBV6-5 and TRBJ2-2; the D is unclear. The CDR3 has 14 amino acids. CDR1 is MNHEY and CDR2 is SVGAGI in the germline V gene. The germline V and J ends were trimmed by 0 bases and 5 bases, with 7 bases remaining between them.

The rearrangement links TRBV15 to TRBJ2-4; 7 positions agree with TRBD2. The CDR3 has 15 residues. Trimming cost V 2 bases and J 9 bases; bases outside gene matches: 10. The germline gives CDR1 LNHNV, CDR2 YYDKDF (reference sequence). CDR3 loop: CATSRPTSEGGIQYF. The CDR3 DNA reads TGTGCCACCAGCAGACCTACTAGCGAGGGAGGCATTCAGTACTTC.